A single sample gave rise to the 27 T cell receptor beta chains below, sequenced in a study of blood T cell repertoires in COVID-19. Using immunoSEQ multiplex PCR, the repertoire was profiled, and TCRdb retains in-frame clones only, with some absent. The sample shows approximately 450,000 clones, more than 85% of them seen only once. The sample consisted of peripheral blood. All receptors come from a woman in her twenties or thirties with acute or convalescent COVID-19.

CDR3 protein: CASSQGDRYTQYF. The CDR3 bases are TGTGCCAGCAGCCAAGGTGACAGATATACGCAGTATTTT. This sequence joins TRBV3-1 (or the pseudogene TRBV3-2) and TRBJ2-3; perhaps TRBD1 as D (5 bases). Germline V gene sequence: CDR1 LGHDT, CDR2 YNNKEL (reference sequence). The CDR3 is made up of 13 amino acids. Trimming removed 1 base from V and 7 bases from J, with 9 bases in between.

This clone was seen only once. The same CDR3 arises from other DNA sequences in this sample as well. The genes are TRBV6-5 and TRBJ1-1; no clear D gene. Germline V gene sequence: CDR1 MNHEY, CDR2 SVGAGI. Trimming pared 0 bases from V and 0 bases from J, leaving 5 bases between. The CDR3 has 14 residues. CDR3 coding DNA: TGTGCCAGCAGTTACTCGAGAATGAACACTGAAGCTTTCTTT. Protein product: CASSYSRMNTEAFF.

The gene calls are TRBV30 and TRBJ2-5; weak D call: TRBD2 (6 bases). Germline CDR1 reads GTSNPN; CDR2 reads SVGIG (reference sequence). This CDR3 comprises 13 residues. Trimming cost V 3 bases and J 5 bases, with 13 bases left between them. CDR3 in amino acids: CAWSWGRKETQYF. For the CDR3, the DNA is TGTGCCTGGAGCTGGGGGAGGAAGGAGACCCAGTACTTC.

Here the CDR3 DNA reads TGTGCCAGCAGCTTCGGTCCTAGCGGGGATAAATCCTACGAGCAGTACTTC. Protein sequence: CASSFGPSGDKSYEQYF. The chain combines TRBV5-6 with TRBJ2-7; 9 bases map to TRBD2. This CDR3 comprises 17 residues. Trimming removed 2 bases from V and 1 base from J; junction bases left unmatched: 10. Germline assignment: CDR1 SGHDT and CDR2 YYEEEE. Looking up the rest from reference TRBV5-6 and TRBJ2-7 gives the full variable domain: DAGVTQSPTHLIKTRGQQVTLRCSPKSGHDTVSWYQQALGQGPQFIFQYYEEEERQRGNFPDRFSGHQFPNYSSELNVNALLLGDSALYLCASSFGPSGDKSYEQYFGPGTRLTVT.

This rearrangement joins TRBV7-3 to TRBJ1-2; D not resolved. The germline V and J ends were trimmed by 5 bases and 0 bases, with 7 bases remaining between them. The CDR3 is made up of 13 amino acids. The germline gives CDR1 SGHTA, CDR2 FQGTGA. CDR3 residues: CASSLGPNYGYTF. The CDR3, as DNA: TGTGCCAGCAGCCTAGGTCCTAACTATGGCTACACCTTC.

The V call is TRBV2, the J call TRBJ1-2; 8 bases fit TRBD1. V gave up 6 bases and J gave up 4 bases; unmatched junction bases: 10. The CDR3 consists of 15 residues. The germline V gene has CDR1 SNHLY and CDR2 FYNNEI. CDR3 nucleotides: TGTGCCAGCAGGGTAAACAGGGGGGAGAGCTATGGCTACACCTTC. This sequence encodes CASRVNRGESYGYTF.

This clone has more than one count but fewer than ten. The junction shows a germline mismatch at one end, possibly a read error. CDR3 sequence (DNA): TGTGCTAGCAAAGAGCCCGGGGTGTACAATGAGCAGTTCTTC. Translated: CASKEPGVYNEQFF. The V gene is TRBV7-9, the J gene TRBJ2-1; the D gene is possibly TRBD2 (5 bases). The CDR3 consists of 14 residues. Germline V gene lookup returns CDR1 SEHNR and CDR2 FQNEAQ (reference sequence). The variable domain in full, with the rest retrieved from reference TRBV7-9 and TRBJ2-1, is DTGVSQNPRHKITKRGQNVTFRCDPISEHNRLYWYRQTLGQGPEFLTYFQNEAQLEKSRLLSDRFSAERPKGSFSTLEIQRTEQGDSAMYLCASKEPGVYNEQFFGPGTRLTVL.

This chain joins TRBV5-1 and TRBJ1-3, with D possibly matching TRBD1 (6 bases). The CDR3 has 16 residues. Trimming left V 0 bases short and J 0 bases short, with 10 bases between. Per the germline V gene, CDR1 is SGHRS and CDR2 is YFSETQ. CDR3 protein: CASSLDKGHSGNTIYF. The CDR3 bases are TGCGCCAGCAGCTTGGATAAGGGACACTCTGGAAACACCATATATTTT.

This chain connects TRBV5-1 to TRBJ2-1; 7 bases are a match to TRBD2. Germline V gene data show CDR1 as SGHRS and CDR2 as YFSETQ. The CDR3 has 15 residues. V dropped 2 bases and J dropped 6; count of bases not matched to a gene: 8. The CDR3 DNA reads TGCGCCAGCAGCTTAAGGTGGATAGCGGGCAATGAGCAGTTCTTC. This translates into CASSLRWIAGNEQFF.

The CDR3: CASSQGSHRETQYF. The CDR3 region has the DNA TGTGCCAGCAGCCAAGGATCGCACAGAGAGACCCAGTACTTC. The rearrangement joins TRBV3-1 (or the pseudogene TRBV3-2) to TRBJ2-5; D ambiguous. Trimming took 1 base from V and 4 from J, leaving 10 bases between them. Germline values: CDR1 LGHDT, CDR2 YNNKEL (reference sequence). The CDR3 sequence is 14 residues long.

The chain joins TRBV25-1 to TRBJ2-4; D is possibly TRBD1 (6 bases). Germline V gives CDR1 MGHDK, CDR2 SYGVNS. The V and J ends lost 4 bases and 8 bases respectively, with 15 bases between them. This CDR3 spans 14 amino acids. CDR3 nucleotides: TGTGCCAGCAGTGGGGGGCGTTACGGGGACATTCAGTACTTC. Translating it yields CASSGGRYGDIQYF.

The CDR3 DNA follows: TGTGCCAGCTCACCAGGGCACCCGAGCTCCTACGAGCAGTACTTC. Amino acid sequence: CASSPGHPSSYEQYF. The V gene is TRBV18, the J gene TRBJ2-7; D is unresolved. V lost 2 bases and J 0 bases, leaving 11 bases between the germline ends. Looked up from germline, CDR1 is KGHSH and CDR2 is LQKENI. CDR3 length: 15 amino acids.

The rearrangement links TRBV6-5 to TRBJ1-5; D might be TRBD1 (6 bases). The CDR3 length is 15 residues. In germline, CDR1 is MNHEY, CDR2 SVGAGI. Trimming took 6 bases from V and 2 from J, leaving 14 bases between them. The CDR3 DNA is TGTGCCAGCAGATCAACAGGGAAGCGCAATCAGCCCCAGCATTTT. Residues: CASRSTGKRNQPQHF.

This chain links TRBV2 with TRBJ2-1, with 7 bases fitting TRBD1. Losses at the gene ends were 4 bases for V and 1 base for J; bases not matched to a gene: 7. There are 16 residues in the CDR3. The germline V gene has CDR1 SNHLY and CDR2 FYNNEI. The CDR3 sequence: CASSVKGATSYNEQFF. The CDR3 region has the DNA TGTGCCAGCAGTGTAAAGGGGGCCACATCCTACAATGAGCAGTTCTTC.

About this clone itself: This sample also contains other DNA sequences that code for the same CDR3. This chain uses TRBV19 with TRBJ2-7; tentative D call: TRBD1 (5 bases). Deletions cut 5 bases from V and 4 bases from J, with 12 bases between. CDR1 and CDR2 (germline): LNHDA, SQIVND (reference sequence). The CDR3 runs 13 residues. The CDR3 DNA reads TGTGCCAGTAGTCCTACTGGGGCTTACGAGCAGTACTTC. It is translated as CASSPTGAYEQYF.

The chain employs TRBV11-2 and TRBJ2-1, with a possible D match to TRBD1 (6 bases). Germline lookup yields CDR1 SGHAT and CDR2 FQNNGV. The CDR3 has 13 amino acids. Trimming removed 5 bases at V and 3 bases at J, with 8 bases between. The CDR3 is CASSEGGYNEQFF. The DNA for the CDR3 is TGTGCCAGCAGCGAAGGGGGCTACAATGAGCAGTTCTTC.

CDR3 nucleotides: TGTGCCAGTAGCTCGACTAGCGGGGGGGCTGTAAAGCAGTTCTTC. Amino acid sequence: CASSSTSGGAVKQFF. V is TRBV19 and J is TRBJ2-1, with 14 bases identical to TRBD2. The germline V gene has CDR1 LNHDA and CDR2 SQIVND (reference sequence). With 6 bases clipped from V and 11 bases from J, the junction kept 9 bases outside the gene matches. The CDR3 has 15 residues.

This clone was recorded many times. The chain uses TRBV28 and TRBJ2-4; D not resolved. CDR1 MDHEN and CDR2 SYDVKM come from the germline V gene. The CDR3 totals 17 residues. V lost 6 bases to trimming and J lost 0 bases, with 18 bases between them. This chain's CDR3 is CASSPFDGLLAKNIQYF. CDR3 in DNA: TGTGCCAGCAGCCCCTTTGATGGCCTTCTAGCCAAAAACATTCAGTACTTC.

This clone came up a few times. As DNA, the CDR3 is TGTGCCAGCAGCTTCACATCGGGGCAGCCCCAGCATTTT. Its protein is CASSFTSGQPQHF. The rearrangement joins TRBV5-5 to TRBJ1-5, with no clear D. Trimming left V 2 bases short and J 7 bases short, with 10 bases between. The CDR3 has 13 residues. Germline V gene data show CDR1 as SGHKS and CDR2 as YYEKEE (reference sequence).

The chain combines TRBV5-1 with TRBJ1-1, with a weak D call TRBD1 (5 bases). This CDR3 region has 14 residues. With 3 bases removed from V and 2 bases from J, the gap between germline ends came to 11 bases. Germline CDR1 and CDR2: SGHRS and YFSETQ. The CDR3 loop reads CASSSDTSNTEAFF. As DNA, the CDR3 is TGCGCCAGCAGCTCGGACACGAGTAACACTGAAGCTTTCTTT.

The chain couples TRBV6-5 to TRBJ2-5, with 9 bases that match TRBD1. V gave up 6 bases and J gave up 3 bases; unmatched junction bases: 5. This CDR3 contains 14 residues. Per germline, CDR1 MNHEY and CDR2 SVGAGI. CDR3 in DNA: TGTGCCAGCAGGGACAGGGGAAGAGAAGAGACCCAGTACTTC. This gives the protein CASRDRGREETQYF.

The chain is built from TRBV28 and TRBJ2-7; 11 bases agree with TRBD1. With V trimmed by 8 bases and J by 4 bases, 7 bases remained unmatched. The length of the CDR3 is 14 residues. CDR1 is MDHEN and CDR2 is SYDVKM in the germline V gene. CDR3 in DNA: TGTGCCAGCGAATCCGGGACAGGGGGGTACGAGCAGTACTTC. Translating it yields CASESGTGGYEQYF.

DNA of the CDR3: TGTGCCATCAGTGAAGGGACAGTAAGGGCAGATACGCAGTATTTT. Encoded protein: CAISEGTVRADTQYF. This chain joins TRBV10-3 and TRBJ2-3, with 7 bases that match TRBD1. Trimming took 3 bases from V and 4 from J; bases not matched to a gene: 7. CDR1 ENHRY and CDR2 SYGVKD come from the germline V gene. CDR3 length: 15 residues.

This rearrangement joins TRBV7-8 to TRBJ1-2, with D possibly matching TRBD1 (5 bases). V was trimmed by 2 bases and J by 6 bases, leaving 10 bases between them. Germline values: CDR1 SGHVS, CDR2 FQNEAQ. This CDR3 comprises 13 residues. The CDR3 sequence is CASSLQGRDGYTF. CDR3 bases: TGTGCCAGCAGCTTACAGGGCAGGGATGGCTACACCTTC.

The gene calls are TRBV30 and TRBJ2-7; TRBD1 agrees at 8 bases. This CDR3 has 13 residues. The V and J ends lost 5 bases and 1 base, in that order; junction bases with no gene match: 4. The V gene's germline CDR1 is GTSNPN and CDR2 SVGIG (reference sequence). The CDR3 DNA is TGTGCCTGGGGGACAGGCGAGTCCTACGAGCAGTACTTC. Amino acids: CAWGTGESYEQYF.

The chain employs TRBV4-1 and TRBJ2-1; D might be TRBD1 (5 bases). This CDR3 is 13 amino acids long. Trimming left V 1 base short and J 8 bases short, with 9 bases between. Germline assignment: CDR1 MGHRA and CDR2 YSYEKL. This CDR3 is CASSQVDTHEQFF. The CDR3 DNA reads TGCGCCAGCAGCCAAGTGGACACTCATGAGCAGTTCTTC.

Only one count was recorded for this clone. The V and J genes are TRBV6-1 and TRBJ2-1; 7 bases fit TRBD2. The CDR3 is 14 amino acids. With V trimmed by 3 bases and J by 6 bases, 5 bases remained unmatched. CDR1 and CDR2 from the germline V gene are MNHNS and SASEGT. This CDR3 reads CASSDSGISNEQFF. The CDR3 coding sequence is TGTGCCAGCAGTGACAGCGGGATATCCAATGAGCAGTTCTTC.